The TCR beta chain under discussion was sequenced for a study of OX40 agonist ivuxolimab in advanced cancers. CDR1 and CDR2 from the germline V gene are SGHTA and FQGNSA. The ends were cut back, 1 base at V and 0 bases at J, with 19 bases in the middle. The CDR3 has 19 amino acids. Study-wide points: CD4+ and CD8+ blood T cells expanded clonally by week 6 at 0.1 to 3.0 mg/kg.

The method was immunoSEQ multiplex PCR; TCRdb's version includes in-frame clones alone and lacks a portion of them. The data contain nearly 65,000 clones, about 90% of them singletons. Notes on this clone: Its specificity is not known.

Material: CD4+ or CD8+ T cells sorted from blood, obtained in a trial of the OX40 agonist ivuxolimab. This chain connects TRBV7-2 to TRBJ2-4, with D perhaps given as TRBD1 or TRBD2 (5 bases each). This TCR was sampled from an adult with an advanced solid tumor such as melanoma, head and neck, liver or kidney cancer. CDR3 protein: CASSLVGTGDLGAKNIQYF. The CDR3 nucleotides read TGTGCCAGCAGCTTAGTCGGGACCGGGGATTTAGGAGCCAAAAACATTCAGTACTTC.